These 3 T cell receptor beta chains originate from one sample sequenced in a study of Tregs in tolerant kidney transplant recipients. Data came from immunoSEQ multiplex PCR; TCRdb stores just in-frame clones and leaves some out. The sample includes 90,000 to 130,000 clones, roughly 90% seen only once; the top ten take 0.3% to 0.4%. This sample comprised CD4+ T cells from blood, obtained before the transplant. These receptors came from a human donor who received a combined kidney and bone marrow transplant.

The J gene is TRBJ1-1, the V gene TRBV7-6, with 11 positions matching TRBD1. The CDR3 sequence is 14 residues long. Germline V gene data show CDR1 as SGHVS and CDR2 as FNYEAQ. Trimming removed 6 bases from V and 4 bases from J; junction bases left unmatched: 4. DNA of the CDR3: TGTGCCAGCAGAAAGGGACAGGGGGTCACTGAAGCTTTCTTT. Its translation is CASRKGQGVTEAFF.

V is TRBV7-8 and J is TRBJ1-3; no clear D. Germline V gene sequence: CDR1 SGHVS, CDR2 FQNEAQ. Trimming removed 1 base from V and 2 bases from J, with 3 bases in between. The CDR3 has 13 amino acids. In DNA, the CDR3 is TGTGCCAGCAGCTTAGACACTGGAAACACCATATATTTT. It translates to CASSLDTGNTIYF.

This clone occurred once. This chain connects TRBV5-4 to TRBJ2-5; no definite D call. The V gene lost 1 base and the J gene lost 4 bases, with 11 bases spanning the gap. The CDR3 has 14 residues. Germline loops: CDR1 SGHNT, CDR2 YYREEE (reference sequence). The CDR3 DNA follows: TGTGCCAGCAGCTTGTATTACCCTATAGAGACCCAGTACTTC. It yields the protein CASSLYYPIETQYF. Using reference TRBV5-4 and TRBJ2-5 for the parts outside the CDR3, the full variable domain is ETGVTQSPTHLIKTRGQQVTLRCSSQSGHNTVSWYQQALGQGPQFIFQYYREEENGRGNFPPRFSGLQFPNYSSELNVNALELDDSALYLCASSLYYPIETQYFGPGTRLLVL.